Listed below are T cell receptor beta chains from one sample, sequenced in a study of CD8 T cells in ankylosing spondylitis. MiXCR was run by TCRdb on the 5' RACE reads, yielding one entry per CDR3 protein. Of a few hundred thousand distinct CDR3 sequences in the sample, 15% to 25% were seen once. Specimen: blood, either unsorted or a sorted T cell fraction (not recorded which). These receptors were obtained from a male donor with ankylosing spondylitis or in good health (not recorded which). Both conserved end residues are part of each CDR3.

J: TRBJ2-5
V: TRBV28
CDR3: CASRTLGTRQETQYF

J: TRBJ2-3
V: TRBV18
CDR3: CASSPLPGDSTDTQYF

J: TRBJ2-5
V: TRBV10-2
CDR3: CASSDLKGAFAETQYF

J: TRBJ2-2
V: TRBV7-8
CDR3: CASSHSYREDTGELFF

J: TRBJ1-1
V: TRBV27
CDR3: CASSFRQTNTEAFF

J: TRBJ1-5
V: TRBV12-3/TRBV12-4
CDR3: CASSDGTGDQPQHF

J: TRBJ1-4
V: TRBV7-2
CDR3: CASSFEPNEKLFF

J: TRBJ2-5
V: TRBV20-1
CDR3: CSARSRQGQETQYF

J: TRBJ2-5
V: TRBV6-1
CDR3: CASRLAGGVETQYF

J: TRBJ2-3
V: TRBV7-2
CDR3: CASSLGGRSDTQYF

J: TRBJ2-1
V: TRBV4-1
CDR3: CASSQDPKTSGNEQFF

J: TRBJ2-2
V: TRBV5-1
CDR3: CASSPWRGTRTNTGELFF

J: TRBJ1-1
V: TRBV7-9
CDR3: CASSTEGNTEAFF

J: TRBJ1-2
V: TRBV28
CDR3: CASSLWSRGSAYNYGYTF

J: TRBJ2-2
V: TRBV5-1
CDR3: CASSLDRERNGELFF

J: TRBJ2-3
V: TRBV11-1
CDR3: CASSFSGADTQYF

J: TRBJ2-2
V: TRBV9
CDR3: CASSEERGGNTGELFF

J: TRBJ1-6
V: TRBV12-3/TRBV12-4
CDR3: CASSFRGGISDSPLHF

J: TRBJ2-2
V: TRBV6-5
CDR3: CASSYLTGAPNTGELFF

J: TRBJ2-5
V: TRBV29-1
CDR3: CSVGGRAKETQYF

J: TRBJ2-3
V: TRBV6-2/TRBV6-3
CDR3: CASSPELSTDTQYF

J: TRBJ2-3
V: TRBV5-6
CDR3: CASSLRTSGGNTQYF

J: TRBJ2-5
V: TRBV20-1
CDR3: CSARDWEETQYF

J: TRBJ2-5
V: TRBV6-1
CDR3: CASSPGLGETQYF

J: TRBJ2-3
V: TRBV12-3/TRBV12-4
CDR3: CASSLGTTSTDTQYF

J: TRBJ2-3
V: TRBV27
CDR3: CASTPKGSSGAITDTQYF

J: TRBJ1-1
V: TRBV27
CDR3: CASSGGQGSFHTEAFF

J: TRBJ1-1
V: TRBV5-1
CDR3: CASSLQSRDTEAFF

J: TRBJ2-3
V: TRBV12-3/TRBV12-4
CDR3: CASSSQGFTDTQYF

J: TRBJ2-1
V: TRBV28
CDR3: CASRPAERYNEQFF

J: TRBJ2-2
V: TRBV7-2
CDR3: CASSLRSSTGELFF

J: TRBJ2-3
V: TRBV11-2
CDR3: CASSLVRASGGGGDTQYF

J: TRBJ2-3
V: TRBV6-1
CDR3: CASNSHADFSSTDTQYF